This T cell receptor (beta chain) was observed in a study of cytomegalovirus exposure and HLA in healthy donors. At the level of the study: The same platform was used for the 130 or so validation repertoires as for the approximately 730 first-cohort repertoires, as reported in a later analysis. Study-wide results and limits: Confirmation was obtained in vitro that a few CMV-associated chains are specific for CMV antigens. Reported performance of the classifier showed diagnosis of cytomegalovirus status with high specificity and sensitivity.

This clone has only one observation. Its antigen is currently unknown. The donors were in the approximately 120-subject validation cohort, distinct from the 666-subject first cohort. The CDR3 runs 15 residues. V dropped 2 bases and J dropped 5; count of bases not matched to a gene: 4. In germline, CDR1 is SGDLS, CDR2 YYNGEE. Assay: immunoSEQ multiplex PCR; the TCRdb copy retains only in-frame clones and omits some. The table includes about 120,000 clones, about 84% detected once. The source material was PBMCs. The chain recombines TRBV9 with TRBJ2-5, with TRBD1 identical over 12 bases. The sequence was collected from a woman aged 25 to 39 in good health and CMV-seronegative. The CDR3 nucleotides read TGTGCCAGCAGCGTGGGGACAGGGGGCAGGGAGACCCAGTACTTC. It encodes CASSVGTGGRETQYF.